The next 6 T cell receptor beta chains were all read from a single sample in a study of cytomegalovirus exposure and HLA in healthy donors. The study ran its PCR with 60 Vbeta and 13 Jbeta primers. Here immunoSEQ multiplex PCR was the method, and the copy in TCRdb shows in-frame clones only, minus some. The data show 220,000 or so clones, approximately 70% seen once. The sequenced sample consisted of PBMCs. The source of these receptors is a woman between 25 and 40 years old in good health and CMV-seronegative.

The rearrangement uses TRBV7-9 and TRBJ2-5; weak D call: TRBD1 (6 bases). Trimming took off 1 base at V and 3 bases at J, with 6 bases between the two ends. The V gene's germline CDR1 is SEHNR and CDR2 FQNEAQ (reference sequence). The CDR3 length is 13 residues. CDR3 amino acids: CASSLGTEETQYF. In nucleotides, the CDR3 is TGTGCCAGCAGCTTAGGGACAGAAGAGACCCAGTACTTC.

This clone was observed a handful of times. The genes are TRBV11-1 and TRBJ1-1; D is undetermined. Trimming took 3 bases from V and 1 from J, leaving 6 bases between them. Germline CDR1 is SGHAT and CDR2 is FQDESV (reference sequence). The CDR3 has 13 residues. The DNA of the CDR3 is TGTGCCAGCAGCTTTCGACAGAACACTGAAGCTTTCTTT. Its translation is CASSFRQNTEAFF.

The V and J genes are TRBV6-1 and TRBJ1-5; a possible D gene is TRBD1 (5 bases). V lost 8 bases to trimming and J lost 6 bases, with 14 bases between them. This CDR3 is 13 amino acids long. Germline loops: CDR1 MNHNS, CDR2 SASEGT. The CDR3 spells CASLGGTGQPQHF. In nucleotides, the CDR3 is TGTGCCAGCTTGGGGGGTACGGGTCAGCCCCAGCATTTT.

V and J are TRBV29-1 and TRBJ1-1; D is perhaps TRBD1 (6 bases). The CDR3 extends over 11 amino acids. In germline, CDR1 is SQVTM, CDR2 ANQGSEA. The ends were cut back, 7 bases at V and 12 bases at J, with 18 bases in the middle. The CDR3 DNA follows: TGCAGCGGCGACAGGTTCGTTGTGCCTTTCTTT. It is translated as CSGDRFVVPFF.

The chain joins TRBV15 to TRBJ1-6; 9 nucleotides align to TRBD1. Germline V gene sequence: CDR1 LNHNV, CDR2 YYDKDF (reference sequence). CDR3 length: 13 residues. With 8 bases clipped from V and 7 bases from J, the junction kept 3 bases outside the gene matches. The CDR3 bases are TGTGCCACCGGGGACAGGGTAAATTCACCCCTCCACTTT. It translates to CATGDRVNSPLHF.

The V and J genes are TRBV4-1 and TRBJ2-7, with 10 bases fitting TRBD2. Germline CDR1 reads MGHRA; CDR2 reads YSYEKL. This CDR3 contains 19 residues. The trim removed 4 bases at V and 4 bases at J, leaving 19 bases unmatched. CDR3 residues: CASSLGEDSGRPVNYEQYF. The CDR3 nucleotides are TGCGCCAGCAGCCTTGGGGAGGATAGCGGGAGGCCTGTTAATTACGAGCAGTACTTC.